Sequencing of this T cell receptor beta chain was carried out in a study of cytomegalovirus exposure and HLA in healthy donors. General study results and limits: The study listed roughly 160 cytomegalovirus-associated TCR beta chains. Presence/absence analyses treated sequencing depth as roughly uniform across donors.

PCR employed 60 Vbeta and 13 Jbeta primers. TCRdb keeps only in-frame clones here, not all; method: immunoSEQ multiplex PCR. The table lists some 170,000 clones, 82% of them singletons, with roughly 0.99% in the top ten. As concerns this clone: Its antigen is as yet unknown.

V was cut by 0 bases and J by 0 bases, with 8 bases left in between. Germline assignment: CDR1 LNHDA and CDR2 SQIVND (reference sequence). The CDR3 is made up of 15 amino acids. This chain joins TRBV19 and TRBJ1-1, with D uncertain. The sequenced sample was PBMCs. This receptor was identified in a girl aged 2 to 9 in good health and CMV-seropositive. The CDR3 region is CASSIDRDLNTEAFF. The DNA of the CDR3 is TGTGCCAGTAGTATAGATCGGGATCTGAACACTGAAGCTTTCTTT.